The entry below gives a single TCR beta chain sequence along with its context. Time point given: pre-sensitization, week 0. The treatment is: therapeutic diphenylcyclopropenone sensitization with weekly scalp DPC. The data are from a study of human T cells and chemical hapten exposure. About the research overall: Sensitization used 2% DPC on around 2 cm by around 2 cm upper inner arm skin. For the roughly 23-week duration of the study, patients were given weekly doses of diphenylcyclopropenone on the scalp.

The CDR3 length is 16 residues. V was clipped by 7 bases and J by 2 bases; unmatched bases: 13. TCRdb reanalysed the RACE reads using MiXCR and keeps one entry per CDR3 protein. The sample lists fewer than 300,000 distinct CDR3 sequences; just under 8% were seen once. Sequencing was performed on whole blood, taken in connection with sensitization to the hapten diphenylcyclopropenone (DPC). This sequence joins TRBV12-3 or TRBV12-4 and TRBJ2-7, with 8 bases fitting TRBD1. This sequence was found in a man aged 18-30 years with alopecia areata. Some clones in this sample may be carry-over from other donors' samples. Here the CDR3 reads CASTGGEQSGTYEQYF. In DNA form, the CDR3 reads TGTGCCAGCACAGGGGGCGAGCAATCGGGGACCTACGAGCAGTACTTC.